This TCR beta chain was recorded in a study of cytomegalovirus exposure and HLA in healthy donors. This clone was seen a few times. PCR primers comprised 60 Vbeta and 13 Jbeta primers. The table came from immunoSEQ multiplex PCR; TCRdb's copy has only in-frame clones and leaves some out. Of approximately 110,000 clones detected, roughly 71% appear once; the ten largest clones hold less than 5%. This CDR3 is 14 amino acids long. Germline loops: CDR1 MRHNA, CDR2 SNTAGT. J gave up 2 bases and V 4 bases, and 2 bases lay outside the gene matches. The sequence came from a woman aged 50 to 60 in good health and CMV-seropositive. The V and J genes are TRBV6-4 and TRBJ2-3; 8 bases line up with TRBD2. Material: PBMCs. The CDR3 loop is CASSAGGPTDTQYF. In DNA, the CDR3 is TGTGCCAGCAGTGCGGGGGGGCCCACAGATACGCAGTATTTT.